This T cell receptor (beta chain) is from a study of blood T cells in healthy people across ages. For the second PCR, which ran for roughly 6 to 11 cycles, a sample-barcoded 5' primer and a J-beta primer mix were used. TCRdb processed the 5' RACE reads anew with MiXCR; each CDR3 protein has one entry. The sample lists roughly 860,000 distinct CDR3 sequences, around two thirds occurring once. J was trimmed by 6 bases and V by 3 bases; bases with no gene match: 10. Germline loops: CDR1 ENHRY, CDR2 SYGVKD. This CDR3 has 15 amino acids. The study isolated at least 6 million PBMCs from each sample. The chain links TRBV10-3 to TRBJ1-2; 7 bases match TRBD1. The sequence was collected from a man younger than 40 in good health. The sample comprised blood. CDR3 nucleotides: TGTGCCATCAGTGAATCCAGCAGGGGGACTGATGGCTACACCTTC. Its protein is CAISESSRGTDGYTF.